This T cell receptor beta chain was found in a study of T-cell reconstitution after alpha-beta-depleted transplantation in children. Trimming pared 6 bases from V and 4 bases from J, leaving 13 bases between. CDR1 is SQVTM, CDR2 ANQGSEA, per germline. CDR3 length: 13 residues. This clonotype was seen a few times. Unique molecular identifiers were incorporated during preparation of the TCRbeta library. TCRdb reanalysed the PCR reads using MiXCR and keeps one entry per CDR3 protein. The table records hundreds of thousands of distinct CDR3 sequences, roughly 13% of them present only once. Sequenced here: PBMCs, mostly from graft donor cells, sampled 360 days after TCRalphabeta/CD19-depleted stem cell transplant. V gene TRBV29-1 combines with J gene TRBJ1-3; D is perhaps TRBD1 (6 bases). This clonotype was sampled from a male patient between 5 and 17 years old who had a stem cell transplant for acute myeloid leukemia, so the T cells may come from the graft donor. CDR3: CSVGQGRGNTIYF. CDR3 in DNA: TGCAGCGTGGGTCAGGGGCGAGGAAACACCATATATTTT.